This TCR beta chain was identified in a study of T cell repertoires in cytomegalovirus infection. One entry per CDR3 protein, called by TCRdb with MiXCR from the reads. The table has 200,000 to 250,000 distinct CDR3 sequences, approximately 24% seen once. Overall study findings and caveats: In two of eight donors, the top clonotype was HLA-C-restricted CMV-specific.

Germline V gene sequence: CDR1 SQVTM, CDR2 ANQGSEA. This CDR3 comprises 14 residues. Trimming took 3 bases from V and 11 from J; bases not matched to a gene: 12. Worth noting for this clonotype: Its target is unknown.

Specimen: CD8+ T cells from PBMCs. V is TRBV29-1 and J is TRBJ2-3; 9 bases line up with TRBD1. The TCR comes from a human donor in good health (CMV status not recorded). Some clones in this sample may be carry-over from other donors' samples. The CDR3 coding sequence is TGCAGCGTTGATGTCCCTAACAGGGGGCTTCAGCAGTATTTT. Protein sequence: CSVDVPNRGLQQYF.